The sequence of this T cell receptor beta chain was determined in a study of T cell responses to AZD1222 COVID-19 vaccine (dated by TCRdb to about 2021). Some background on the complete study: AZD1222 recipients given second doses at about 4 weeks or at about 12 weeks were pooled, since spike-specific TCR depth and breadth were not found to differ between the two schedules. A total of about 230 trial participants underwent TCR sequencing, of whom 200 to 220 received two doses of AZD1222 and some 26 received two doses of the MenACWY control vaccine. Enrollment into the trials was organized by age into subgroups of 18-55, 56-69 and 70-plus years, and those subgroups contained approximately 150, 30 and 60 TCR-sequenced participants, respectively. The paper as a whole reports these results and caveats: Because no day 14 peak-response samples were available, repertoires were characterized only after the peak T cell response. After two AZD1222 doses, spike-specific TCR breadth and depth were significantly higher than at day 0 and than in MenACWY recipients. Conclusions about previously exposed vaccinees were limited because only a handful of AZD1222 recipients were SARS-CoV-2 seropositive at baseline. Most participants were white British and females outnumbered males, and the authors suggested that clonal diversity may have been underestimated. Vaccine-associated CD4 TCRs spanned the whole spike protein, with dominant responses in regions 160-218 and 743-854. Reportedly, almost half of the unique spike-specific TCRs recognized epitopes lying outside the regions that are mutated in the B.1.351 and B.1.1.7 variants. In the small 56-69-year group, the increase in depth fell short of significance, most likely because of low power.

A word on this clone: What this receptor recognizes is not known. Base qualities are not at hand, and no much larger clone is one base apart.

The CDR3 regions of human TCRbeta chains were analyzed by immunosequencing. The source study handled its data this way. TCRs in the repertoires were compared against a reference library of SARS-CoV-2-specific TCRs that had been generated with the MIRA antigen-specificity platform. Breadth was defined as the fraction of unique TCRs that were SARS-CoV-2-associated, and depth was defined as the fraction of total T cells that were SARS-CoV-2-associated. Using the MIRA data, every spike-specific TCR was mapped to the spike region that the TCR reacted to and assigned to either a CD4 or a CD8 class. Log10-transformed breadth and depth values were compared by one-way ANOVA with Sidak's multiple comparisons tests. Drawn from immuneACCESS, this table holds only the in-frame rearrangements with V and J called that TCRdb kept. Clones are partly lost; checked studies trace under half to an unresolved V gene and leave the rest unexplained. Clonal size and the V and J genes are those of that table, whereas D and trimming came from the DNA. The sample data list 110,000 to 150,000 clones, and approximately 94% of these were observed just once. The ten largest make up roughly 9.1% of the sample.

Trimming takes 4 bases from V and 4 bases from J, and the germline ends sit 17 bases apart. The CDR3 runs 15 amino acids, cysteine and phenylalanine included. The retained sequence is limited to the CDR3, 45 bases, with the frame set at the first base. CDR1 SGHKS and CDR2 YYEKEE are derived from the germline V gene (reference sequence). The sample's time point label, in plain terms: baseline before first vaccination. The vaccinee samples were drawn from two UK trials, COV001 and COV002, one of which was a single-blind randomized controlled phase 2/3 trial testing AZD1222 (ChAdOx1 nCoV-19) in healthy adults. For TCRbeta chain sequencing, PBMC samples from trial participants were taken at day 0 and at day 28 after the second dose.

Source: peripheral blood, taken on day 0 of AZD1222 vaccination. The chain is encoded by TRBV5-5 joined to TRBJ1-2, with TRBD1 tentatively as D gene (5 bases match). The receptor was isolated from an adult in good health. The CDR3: CASSVIQGSGYGYTF. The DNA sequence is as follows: TGTGCCAGCAGCGTGATTCAGGGTTCTGGCTATGGCTACACCTTC.